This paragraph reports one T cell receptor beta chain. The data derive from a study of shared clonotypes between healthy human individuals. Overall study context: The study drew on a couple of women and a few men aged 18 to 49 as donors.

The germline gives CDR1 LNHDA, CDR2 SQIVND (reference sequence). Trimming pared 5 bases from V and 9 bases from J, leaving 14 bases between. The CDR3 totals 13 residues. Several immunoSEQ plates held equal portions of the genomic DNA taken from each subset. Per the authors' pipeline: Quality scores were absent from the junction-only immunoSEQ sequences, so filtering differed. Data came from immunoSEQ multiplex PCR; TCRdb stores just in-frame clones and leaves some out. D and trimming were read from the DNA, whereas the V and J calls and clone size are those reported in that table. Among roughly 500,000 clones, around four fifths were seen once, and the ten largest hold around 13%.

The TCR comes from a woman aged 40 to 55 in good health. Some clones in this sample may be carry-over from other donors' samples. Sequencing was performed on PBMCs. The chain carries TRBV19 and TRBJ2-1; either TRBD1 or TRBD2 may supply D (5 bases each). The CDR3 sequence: CASSDRDGVEQFF. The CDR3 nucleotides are TGTGCCAGTAGTGACCGGGACGGCGTTGAGCAGTTCTTC.